The 27 T cell receptor beta chains given below trace back to one sample, sequenced in a study of blood T cell repertoires in COVID-19. Profiled with immunoSEQ multiplex PCR; TCRdb holds only in-frame clones, not every one. Of about 410,000 clones in the sample, about 90% were seen once. The material sequenced was PBMCs or T cells enriched from blood (not recorded which). The origin of the receptors is a young man who had recovered from COVID-19.

The genes are TRBV4-1 and TRBJ2-3, with a tentative D call TRBD2 (7 bases). The CDR3 loop spans 18 amino acids. V was trimmed by 3 bases and J by 0 bases, leaving 19 bases between them. Germline CDR1 MGHRA, CDR2 YSYEKL. CDR3 in DNA: TGCGCCAGCAGCCACTCCACTGGGGGGGGCCCGAGCACAGATACGCAGTATTTT. It specifies CASSHSTGGGPSTDTQYF.

The chain recombines TRBV2 with TRBJ1-2, with D unresolved. Germline V gene sequence: CDR1 SNHLY, CDR2 FYNNEI. This CDR3 contains 13 residues. V dropped 6 bases and J dropped 2 bases, with 10 bases sitting between them. CDR3 amino acids: CASRSRVNYGYTF. The CDR3 DNA reads as TGTGCCAGCAGGTCGAGGGTAAACTATGGCTACACCTTC.

This clone has more than one count but fewer than ten. CDR3: CASSPTGFNEAFF. The CDR3 DNA is TGTGCCAGCAGCCCGACAGGTTTCAATGAAGCTTTCTTT. The chain is built from TRBV7-9 and TRBJ1-1; D possibly corresponds to TRBD1 (6 bases). The CDR3 spans 13 residues. CDR1 and CDR2 (germline): SEHNR, FQNEAQ (reference sequence). The V end lost 5 bases, the J end lost 7 bases, and 14 bases lay between the germline ends. Based on the CDR3 plus reference TRBV7-9 and TRBJ1-1, the full variable domain is DTGVSQNPRHKITKRGQNVTFRCDPISEHNRLYWYRQTLGQGPEFLTYFQNEAQLEKSRLLSDRFSAERPKGSFSTLEIQRTEQGDSAMYLCASSPTGFNEAFFGQGTRLTVV.

The chain joins TRBV9 to TRBJ1-1; possibly TRBD1 for D (6 bases). The ends were cut back, 5 bases at V and 4 bases at J, with 21 bases in the middle. The CDR3 loop spans 16 amino acids. The germline CDR1 and CDR2 sequences are SGDLS and YYNGEE. CDR3 residues: CASSAGPGGGVTEAFF. The CDR3 coding sequence is TGTGCCAGCAGTGCAGGGCCTGGGGGGGGCGTCACTGAAGCTTTCTTT.

CDR3 loop: CASSPRERGAVGGYTF. In nucleotides, the CDR3 is TGTGCCAGCTCACCAAGGGAGCGGGGGGCAGTAGGTGGCTACACCTTC. The chain employs TRBV18 and TRBJ1-2, with D perhaps matching TRBD1 (6 bases). This CDR3 is built from 16 residues. Deletions cut 2 bases from V and 7 bases from J, with 20 bases between. Germline V gene lookup returns CDR1 KGHSH and CDR2 LQKENI.

The chain links TRBV28 to TRBJ1-1; 7 bases fit TRBD1. This CDR3 is 14 amino acids long. The V gene's germline CDR1 is MDHEN and CDR2 SYDVKM. J lost 1 base, V lost 4 bases, and 3 bases had no gene match. DNA of the CDR3: TGTGCCAGCAGTTCCCGACAGGGGAACACTGAAGCTTTCTTT. Amino acid sequence: CASSSRQGNTEAFF. The full variable domain, its missing parts supplied by reference TRBV28 and TRBJ1-1, is DVKVTQSSRYLVKRTGEKVFLECVQDMDHENMFWYRQDPGLGLRLIYFSYDVKMKEKGDIPEGYSVSREKKERFSLILESASTNQTSMYLCASSSRQGNTEAFFGQGTRLTVV.

The rearrangement joins TRBV7-9 to TRBJ1-1; TRBD1 aligns across 11 bases. CDR3 length equals 16 residues. The trim removed 5 bases at V and 7 bases at J, leaving 12 bases unmatched. In germline, CDR1 is SEHNR, CDR2 FQNEAQ (reference sequence). The CDR3 region is CASSIRTGGVEVEAFF. In DNA form, the CDR3 reads TGTGCCAGCAGCATAAGGACAGGGGGCGTCGAAGTTGAAGCTTTCTTT.

The chain couples TRBV6-5 to TRBJ1-2; 9 nucleotides agree with TRBD1. The CDR3 consists of 13 residues. The germline V gene encodes CDR1 MNHEY and CDR2 SVGAGI. Germline trimming cut 6 bases from V and 6 bases from J; bases unmatched to any gene: 5. In nucleotides, the CDR3 is TGTGCCAGCAGGGACAGGGGTGTGGATGGCTACACCTTC. The encoded protein is CASRDRGVDGYTF.

The V call is TRBV10-3, the J call TRBJ1-5; 7 bases fit TRBD1. Germline V CDR1 and CDR2: ENHRY, SYGVKD. CDR3 length: 15 residues. V shed 4 bases and J 4 bases; nucleotides not matched to a gene: 7. The CDR3 here is CAISVRGGSNQPQHF. As DNA, the CDR3 is TGTGCCATCAGTGTTAGAGGGGGCAGTAATCAGCCCCAGCATTTT.

The chain couples TRBV4-1 to TRBJ2-7; possible D gene TRBD2, 7 bases. The CDR3 runs 15 residues. Germline assignment: CDR1 MGHRA and CDR2 YSYEKL. With 4 bases removed from V and 3 bases from J, the gap between germline ends came to 16 bases. The CDR3 DNA follows: TGCGCCAGCAGCCGGGAGGGGGGCGAACTCTACGAGCAGTACTTC. Translated: CASSREGGELYEQYF.

V is TRBV7-9 and J is TRBJ1-2; 7 nucleotides align to TRBD1. The CDR3 spans 12 residues. Looked up from germline, CDR1 is SEHNR and CDR2 is FQNEAQ (reference sequence). V lost 5 bases and J lost 4; bases outside the gene matches: 1. CDR3 nucleotides: TGTGCCAGCAGCGGGACAGCCTATGGCTACACCTTC. Translated: CASSGTAYGYTF.

The V gene is TRBV13, the J gene TRBJ2-7; 7 positions agree with TRBD1. This CDR3 is 15 amino acids long. The V gene's germline CDR1 is PRHDT and CDR2 FYEKMQ (reference sequence). J lost 0 bases, V lost 6 bases, and 8 bases had no gene match. The CDR3 sequence: CASRGEGAYSYEQYF. The CDR3 DNA is TGTGCCAGCAGAGGCGAGGGGGCCTACTCCTACGAGCAGTACTTC.

In its sample, this clone was seen once. The genes are TRBV24-1 and TRBJ2-2; no definite D call. The germline V gene has CDR1 KGHDR and CDR2 SFDVKD. This CDR3 has 12 amino acids. Deletions cut 10 bases from V and 6 bases from J, with 11 bases between. The CDR3 region is CATSISPGELFF. CDR3 DNA: TGTGCCACATCTATTAGCCCCGGGGAGCTGTTTTTT.

The chain uses TRBV13 and TRBJ1-2, with D possibly matching TRBD1 (5 bases). This CDR3 comprises 13 residues. V lost 0 bases and J 4 bases, leaving 6 bases between the germline ends. Germline lookup yields CDR1 PRHDT and CDR2 FYEKMQ (reference sequence). Here the CDR3 reads CASSLGTVYGYTF. The CDR3, as DNA: TGTGCCAGCAGCTTAGGGACAGTCTATGGCTACACCTTC. Using reference TRBV13 and TRBJ1-2 for the parts outside the CDR3, the full variable domain is AAGVIQSPRHLIKEKRETATLKCYPIPRHDTVYWYQQGPGQDPQFLISFYEKMQSDKGSIPDRFSAQQFSDYHSELNMSSLELGDSALYFCASSLGTVYGYTFGSGTRLTVV.

The chain employs TRBV7-2 and TRBJ1-1, with TRBD1 matching over 7 bases. V lost 5 bases, J lost 4 bases, and 7 bases stayed unmatched. This CDR3 has 14 residues. The germline V gene has CDR1 SGHTA and CDR2 FQGNSA. The CDR3 loop reads CASSDRQGVTEAFF. Here the CDR3 DNA reads TGTGCCAGCAGCGATAGACAGGGCGTCACTGAAGCTTTCTTT.

This clone has a single count. The chain couples TRBV23-1 to TRBJ1-1; TRBD1 matches at 9 bases. TRBV23-1 carries the ORF label, with uncertain function. This CDR3 spans 16 amino acids. The ends lost 4 bases at V and 4 bases at J; junction bases unmatched: 10. CDR3 residues: CASSPTGRTGVTEAFF. In DNA form, the CDR3 reads TGCGCCAGCAGTCCGACAGGGAGGACAGGGGTCACTGAAGCTTTCTTT.

The V gene is TRBV3-1 (or the pseudogene TRBV3-2), the J gene TRBJ2-2; D unresolved. V lost 1 base and J 7 bases, leaving 7 bases between the germline ends. There are 13 residues in the CDR3. Germline V gene sequence: CDR1 LGHDT, CDR2 YNNKEL (reference sequence). CDR3 residues: CASSQGAIGELFF. For the CDR3, the DNA is TGTGCCAGCAGCCAAGGTGCGATCGGGGAGCTGTTTTTT.

The rearrangement uses TRBV6-1 and TRBJ2-1, with 8 bases matching TRBD2. The V segment lost 3 bases and the J segment 6 bases; nucleotides outside the gene matches: 7. This CDR3 is 15 amino acids long. The germline CDR1 and CDR2 sequences are MNHNS and SASEGT. The CDR3 is CASSESSGSANEQFF. In DNA form, the CDR3 reads TGTGCCAGCAGTGAGTCGAGCGGGAGTGCCAATGAGCAGTTCTTC.

This clone was counted a few times. The V gene is TRBV11-2, the J gene TRBJ1-1, with a weak D call TRBD1 (6 bases). Germline CDR1 and CDR2: SGHAT and FQNNGV. The CDR3 is made up of 17 amino acids. Trimming left V 4 bases short and J 7 bases short, with 25 bases between. Written as DNA, the CDR3 is TGTGCCAGCAGCTCCCCTTGGGGGCCGGCGCGTGTTGGTGAAGCTTTCTTT. Amino acids: CASSSPWGPARVGEAFF.

V is TRBV7-2 and J is TRBJ2-3; 12 nucleotides align to TRBD2. The CDR3 covers 15 residues. J lost 4 bases, V lost 3 bases, and 2 bases had no gene match. Germline CDR1 reads SGHTA; CDR2 reads FQGNSA. The CDR3 protein is CASSFSSGRADTQYF. For the CDR3, the DNA is TGTGCCAGCAGCTTCTCTAGCGGGAGGGCAGATACGCAGTATTTT.

This chain connects TRBV9 to TRBJ1-3, with D tentatively TRBD1 (5 bases). V gave up 0 bases and J gave up 2 bases, with 12 bases separating them. The germline V gene has CDR1 SGDLS and CDR2 YYNGEE. The CDR3 loop spans 16 amino acids. The CDR3 spells CASSVARRGTGNTIYF. The CDR3 bases are TGTGCCAGCAGCGTAGCTCGTAGGGGTACTGGAAACACCATATATTTT.

The J gene is TRBJ2-3, the V gene TRBV7-8; perhaps TRBD1 as D (5 bases). V lost 3 bases, J lost 2 bases, and 12 bases lay in between. This CDR3 has 15 residues. Per the germline V gene, CDR1 is SGHVS and CDR2 is FQNEAQ. The CDR3 protein is CASSFARQNTDTQYF. DNA of the CDR3: TGTGCCAGCAGCTTCGCCAGACAGAACACAGATACGCAGTATTTT.

The chain joins TRBV5-6 to TRBJ1-5, with TRBD1 matching 8 bases. Germline V gene sequence: CDR1 SGHDT, CDR2 YYEEEE. V trimming: 7 bases; J trimming: 0 bases; junction bases outside the gene matches: 9. This CDR3 comprises 16 residues. DNA of the CDR3: TGTGCCAGCCAAGTCAGGGGGCAGGCTAGCAATCAGCCCCAGCATTTT. Translated: CASQVRGQASNQPQHF. Full variable domain (rest looked up from reference TRBV5-6 and TRBJ1-5): DAGVTQSPTHLIKTRGQQVTLRCSPKSGHDTVSWYQQALGQGPQFIFQYYEEEERQRGNFPDRFSGHQFPNYSSELNVNALLLGDSALYLCASQVRGQASNQPQHFGDGTRLSIL.

This clone appeared once. The J gene is TRBJ1-1, the V gene TRBV2; no clear D. The CDR3 loop spans 12 amino acids. V was trimmed by 7 bases and J by 8 bases, leaving 14 bases between them. The germline V gene encodes CDR1 SNHLY and CDR2 FYNNEI. As DNA, the CDR3 is TGTGCCAGCAATCTTGGCCTCTTAGAAGCTTTCTTT. Amino acid sequence: CASNLGLLEAFF.

J is TRBJ2-3 and V is TRBV28; TRBD1 aligns across 7 bases. Unmatched junction bases numbered 10, after V lost 6 bases and J lost 4 bases. The CDR3 contains 15 residues. The germline CDR1 and CDR2 sequences are MDHEN and SYDVKM. The CDR3 DNA follows: TGTGCCAGCAGGGGGACAGCCTTGGGGGCAGATACGCAGTATTTT. This codes for CASRGTALGADTQYF.

The chain employs TRBV5-8 and TRBJ2-3, with a tentative D call TRBD2 (6 bases). V lost 0 bases and J lost 2, with 13 bases in between. The length of the CDR3 is 16 residues. Germline V gives CDR1 SGHTS, CDR2 YDEGEE. CDR3 protein: CASSLEASVYTDTQYF. The CDR3, as DNA: TGTGCCAGCAGCTTGGAGGCTAGCGTCTACACAGATACGCAGTATTTT.

The chain links TRBV6-5 to TRBJ1-3; D not resolved. Germline values: CDR1 MNHEY, CDR2 SVGAGI. This CDR3 region has 14 residues. V lost 6 bases, J lost 5 bases, and 14 bases lay in between. CDR3 sequence (DNA): TGTGCCAGCAGCGGTGGGAGCTATAGAAACACCATATATTTT. This gives the protein CASSGGSYRNTIYF.